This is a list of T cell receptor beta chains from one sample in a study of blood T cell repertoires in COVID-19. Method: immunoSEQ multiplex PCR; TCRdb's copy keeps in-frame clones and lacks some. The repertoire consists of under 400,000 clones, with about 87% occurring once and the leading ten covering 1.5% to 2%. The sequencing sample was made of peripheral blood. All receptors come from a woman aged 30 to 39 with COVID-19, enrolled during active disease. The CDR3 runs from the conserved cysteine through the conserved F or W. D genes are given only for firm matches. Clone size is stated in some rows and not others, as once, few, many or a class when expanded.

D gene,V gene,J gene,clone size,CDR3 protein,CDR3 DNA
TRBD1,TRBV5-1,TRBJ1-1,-,CASSLVRTGSTEAFF,TGCGCCAGCAGCTTGGTACGGACAGGCTCCACTGAAGCTTTCTTT
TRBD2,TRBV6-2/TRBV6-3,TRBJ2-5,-,CASSYSAGGETQYF,TGTGCCAGCAGTTACTCAGCGGGGGGAGAGACCCAGTACTTC
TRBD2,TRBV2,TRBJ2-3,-,CASSGWLGGGLPDTQYF,TGTGCCAGCAGTGGGTGGTTAGGCGGGGGGCTACCTGATACGCAGTATTTT
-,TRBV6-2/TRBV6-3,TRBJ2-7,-,CASSLSPYEQYF,TGTGCCAGCAGTCTTTCCCCCTACGAGCAGTACTTC
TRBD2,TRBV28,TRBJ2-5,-,CASSLRGGAVETQYF,TGTGCCAGCAGTTTGCGCGGGGGGGCCGTAGAGACCCAGTACTTC
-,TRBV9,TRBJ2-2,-,CASSVSGGSTAGELFF,TGTGCCAGCAGCGTATCGGGGGGCAGTACAGCCGGGGAGCTGTTTTTT
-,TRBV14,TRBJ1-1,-,CASSQGYNTEAFF,TGTGCCAGCAGCCAGGGCTACAACACTGAAGCTTTCTTT
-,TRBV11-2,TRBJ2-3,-,CASSLVWSGAGDTQYF,TGTGCCAGCAGCTTAGTATGGTCAGGGGCTGGAGATACGCAGTATTTT
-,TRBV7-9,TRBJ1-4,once,CASSHVAWGDNEKLFF,TGTGCCAGCAGCCATGTGGCATGGGGGGATAATGAAAAACTGTTTTTT
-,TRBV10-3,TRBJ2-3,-,CAISDQGLNTDTQYF,TGTGCCATCAGTGATCAGGGGCTGAACACAGATACGCAGTATTTT
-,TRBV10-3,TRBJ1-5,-,CAISESWGNNQPQHF,TGTGCCATCAGTGAGTCATGGGGCAACAATCAGCCCCAGCATTTT
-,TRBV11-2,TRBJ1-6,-,CASAGGYQRLSPLHF,TGTGCCAGCGCTGGAGGGTATCAGAGACTGTCACCCCTCCACTTT
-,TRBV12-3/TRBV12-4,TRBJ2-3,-,CASSLSADTQYF,TGTGCCAGCAGTTTATCGGCAGATACGCAGTATTTT
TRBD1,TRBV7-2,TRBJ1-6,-,CASSLRDRVNSPLHF,TGTGCCAGCAGCTTACGGGACAGGGTTAATTCACCCCTCCACTTT
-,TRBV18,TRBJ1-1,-,CASSLETGNTEAFF,TGTGCCAGCTCACTTGAGACAGGGAACACTGAAGCTTTCTTT
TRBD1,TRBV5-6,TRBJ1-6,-,CASSVGTGRGNSPLHF,TGTGCCAGCAGCGTGGGGACAGGGCGCGGTAATTCACCCCTCCACTTT
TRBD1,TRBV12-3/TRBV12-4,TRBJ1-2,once,CASRQGAYGYTF,TGTGCCAGTCGACAGGGGGCCTATGGCTACACCTTC
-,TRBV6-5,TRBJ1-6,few,CASTLGHGGASPLHF,TGTGCCAGCACCCTGGGACACGGTGGGGCTTCACCCCTCCACTTT
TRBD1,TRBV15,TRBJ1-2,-,CATSRDRQGDYTF,TGTGCCACCAGCAGAGATCGACAGGGGGATTACACCTTC
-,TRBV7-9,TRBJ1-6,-,CASSLTTGNSPLHF,TGTGCCAGCAGCTTAACGACGGGAAATTCACCCCTCCACTTT
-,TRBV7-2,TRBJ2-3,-,CASSLVGIGADTQYF,TGTGCCAGCAGCTTAGTTGGCATAGGGGCAGATACGCAGTATTTT
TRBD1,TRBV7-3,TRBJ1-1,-,CASSLVGQGEAFF,TGTGCCAGCAGCTTAGTGGGACAGGGGGAAGCTTTCTTT
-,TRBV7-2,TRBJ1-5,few,CASSSQIRQPQHF,TGTGCCAGCAGCTCACAGATCCGTCAGCCCCAGCATTTT
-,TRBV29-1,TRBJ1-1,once,CSVEGAGPEAFF,TGCAGCGTTGAGGGTGCGGGACCTGAAGCTTTCTTT
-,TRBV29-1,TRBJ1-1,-,CSVEDWGEAFF,TGCAGCGTTGAGGACTGGGGTGAAGCTTTCTTT
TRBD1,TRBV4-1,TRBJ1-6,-,CASSRGQGNSPLHF,TGCGCCAGCAGCCGCGGACAGGGGAATTCACCCCTCCACTTT
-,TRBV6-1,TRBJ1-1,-,CASSEDGRMNTEAFF,TGTGCCAGCAGTGAAGATGGCCGAATGAACACTGAAGCTTTCTTT
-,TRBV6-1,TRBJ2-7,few,CASSEGGAAYEQYF,TGTGCCAGCAGTGAAGGGGGCGCCGCCTACGAGCAGTACTTC
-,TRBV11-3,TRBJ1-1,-,CASSFSGAGGTEAFF,TGTGCCAGCAGTTTCTCGGGAGCCGGGGGCACTGAAGCTTTCTTT
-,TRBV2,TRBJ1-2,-,CASSVERNYGYTF,TGTGCCAGCAGTGTAGAAAGAAACTATGGCTACACCTTC
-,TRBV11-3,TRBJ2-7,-,CASSFFNMGTLSYEQYF,TGTGCCAGCAGCTTCTTCAATATGGGGACTCTATCCTACGAGCAGTACTTC
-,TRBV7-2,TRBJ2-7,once,CASSLPLGAEKGYPYEQYF,TGTGCCAGCAGCTTACCTCTGGGGGCCGAAAAGGGGTACCCCTACGAGCAGTACTTC
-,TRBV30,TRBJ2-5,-,CAWSVQGTETQYF,TGTGCCTGGAGTGTACAGGGAACCGAGACCCAGTACTTC
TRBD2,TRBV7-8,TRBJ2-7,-,CASRKLAGDYEQYF,TGTGCCAGCAGAAAACTAGCGGGGGACTACGAGCAGTACTTC
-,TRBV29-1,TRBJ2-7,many,CSVRDTLYEQYF,TGCAGCGTTAGGGACACCCTCTACGAGCAGTACTTC
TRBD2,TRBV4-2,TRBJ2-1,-,CASSQDEGGLASGGGQEQFF,TGTGCCAGCAGCCAAGATGAGGGAGGCCTCGCTAGCGGGGGGGGGCAGGAGCAGTTCTTC
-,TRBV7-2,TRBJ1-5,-,CASSLVGNNQPQHF,TGTGCCAGCAGCTTAGTTGGCAACAATCAGCCCCAGCATTTT
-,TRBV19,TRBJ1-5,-,CASSMTGNSNQPQHF,TGTGCCAGTAGTATGACCGGGAATAGCAATCAGCCCCAGCATTTT
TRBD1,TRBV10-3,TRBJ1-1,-,CATTGTGNTEAFF,TGTGCCACCACGGGGACAGGAAACACTGAAGCTTTCTTT
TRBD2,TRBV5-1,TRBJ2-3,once,CASSFFSGRSTDTQYF,TGCGCCAGCAGCTTCTTTAGCGGGAGGAGCACAGATACGCAGTATTTT
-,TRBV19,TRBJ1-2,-,CASSMTLNYGYTF,TGTGCCAGTAGTATGACACTTAACTATGGCTACACCTTC
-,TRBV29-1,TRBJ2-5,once,CSIRVGAVTQYF,TGCAGCATAAGGGTGGGGGCGGTGACCCAGTACTTC
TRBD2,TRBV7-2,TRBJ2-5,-,CASSLSSQRGKETQYF,TGTGCCAGCAGCTTAAGCTCCCAGCGGGGGAAAGAGACCCAGTACTTC
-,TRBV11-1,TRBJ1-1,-,CASSFRRVENTEAFF,TGTGCCAGCAGCTTCCGCAGGGTTGAGAACACTGAAGCTTTCTTT
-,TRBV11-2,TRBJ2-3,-,CASNLPSSTYF,TGTGCCAGCAACTTACCTAGTAGCACGTATTTT
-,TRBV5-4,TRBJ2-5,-,CASSRDTQETQYF,TGTGCCAGCAGCAGGGACACCCAAGAGACCCAGTACTTC